Following are 24 T cell receptor beta chains from one sample sequenced in a study of radiation and T cells in renal cell carcinoma. TCRdb's table, derived via immunoSEQ multiplex PCR, lists solely in-frame clones and lacks some. The sample lists 40,000 to 50,000 clones; over 80% were seen once. Described time point: blood 4 weeks post-SBRT, at nephrectomy. Treatment specified: 15 Gy SBRT to primary tumor, nephrectomy 4 weeks later. The sequences come from blood, collected from a patient whose treatment included radiotherapy and nephrectomy. These receptors were collected from a woman between 65 and 79 years old with renal cell carcinoma.

This clone was picked up a small number of times. This chain connects TRBV5-6 to TRBJ1-5; D call uncertain. The CDR3 sequence is 15 residues long. Germline V gene data show CDR1 as SGHDT and CDR2 as YYEEEE. V was cut by 1 base and J by 10 bases, with 18 bases left in between. The CDR3 is CASSLYGSTIIPQHF. Here the CDR3 DNA reads TGTGCCAGCAGCTTGTATGGGTCCACAATCATCCCCCAGCATTTT.

This clone occurred a few times. V gene TRBV5-1 combines with J gene TRBJ1-1; no definite D call. The germline V gene has CDR1 SGHRS and CDR2 YFSETQ. The CDR3 spans 16 residues. Trimming removed 0 bases from V and 4 bases from J, with 16 bases in between. CDR3 protein: CASSLGHGEEGTEAFF. CDR3 coding DNA: TGCGCCAGCAGCTTGGGGCACGGGGAGGAGGGCACTGAAGCTTTCTTT.

This chain uses TRBV19 with TRBJ1-2, with 10 bases fitting TRBD1. This CDR3 is built from 17 residues. J was trimmed by 4 bases and V by 4 bases; bases with no gene match: 12. Germline V gene sequence: CDR1 LNHDA, CDR2 SQIVND (reference sequence). This CDR3 reads CASSTWYRDRGSYGYTF. CDR3 sequence (DNA): TGTGCCAGTAGTACGTGGTACCGGGACAGGGGCAGCTATGGCTACACCTTC.

V and J are TRBV7-8 and TRBJ1-2; TRBD1 might be the D (5 bases). The CDR3 length is 16 residues. V dropped 1 base and J dropped 0 bases, with 12 bases sitting between them. Looked up from germline, CDR1 is SGHVS and CDR2 is FQNEAQ. CDR3 loop: CASSLEGIATNYGYTF. Here the CDR3 DNA reads TGTGCCAGCAGCTTAGAGGGGATAGCTACTAACTATGGCTACACCTTC.

The chain uses TRBV5-4 and TRBJ1-4, with D unresolved. V lost 3 bases and J lost 4, with 10 bases in between. The CDR3 is 14 residues long. Germline V lookup: CDR1 SGHNT, CDR2 YYREEE (reference sequence). The CDR3 loop reads CASSSQSGNEKLFF. The CDR3 DNA reads as TGTGCCAGCAGCTCTCAGAGCGGTAATGAAAAACTGTTTTTT.

This clone was observed a few times. V usage is TRBV4-2 and J usage is TRBJ1-6; a weak D match, TRBD1 (5 bases). The V gene's germline CDR1 is LGHNA and CDR2 YNFKEQ. CDR3 length: 18 residues. Trimming shortened V by 0 bases and J by 7 bases, and 19 bases separated the two germline ends. The CDR3 DNA reads as TGTGCCAGCAGCCAAGAGAAGAACGGGAGGGACGGGAATTCACCCCTCCACTTT. Translated, it gives CASSQEKNGRDGNSPLHF.

CDR3 in DNA: TGTGCTAGTGGTTTTGGGACGGGGATACGCGAGCAGTACTTC. This encodes CASGFGTGIREQYF. The rearrangement joins TRBV12-5 to TRBJ2-7; D is perhaps TRBD1 or TRBD2 (5 bases each). Germline values: CDR1 LGHNT, CDR2 FRNRAP. The CDR3 is 14 amino acids. With 3 bases removed from V and 6 bases from J, the gap between germline ends came to 15 bases.

The V gene is TRBV4-2, the J gene TRBJ1-2; possible D gene TRBD1, 5 bases. CDR1 is LGHNA, CDR2 YNFKEQ, per germline. Between the trimmed V and J ends, which lost 3 bases and 2 bases, there was a span of 16 bases. This CDR3 region has 16 residues. The CDR3 sequence: CASSHKSLRGNYGYTF. The CDR3 DNA reads TGTGCCAGCAGCCACAAAAGCCTCCGGGGGAACTATGGCTACACCTTC.

CDR3 coding DNA: TGTGCCAGCTCACCCCGGGACAGAATGTCGGACGGCTACACCTTC. This translates into CASSPRDRMSDGYTF. The rearrangement uses TRBV18 and TRBJ1-2; 7 bases are shared with TRBD1. Losses at the gene ends were 3 bases for V and 8 bases for J; bases not matched to a gene: 12. Germline-derived CDR1 and CDR2 are KGHSH and LQKENI. There are 15 residues in the CDR3.

This chain joins TRBV9 and TRBJ2-1; TRBD1 matches 7 bases. Germline lookup yields CDR1 SGDLS and CDR2 YYNGEE. V was clipped by 2 bases and J by 0 bases; unmatched bases: 2. This CDR3 region has 15 residues. The CDR3 is CASSVGTASYNEQFF. The DNA for the CDR3 is TGTGCCAGCAGCGTCGGGACAGCCTCCTACAATGAGCAGTTCTTC.

The chain joins TRBV20-1 to TRBJ2-7; D gene ambiguous. Trimming removed 3 bases from V and 6 bases from J, with 9 bases in between. The germline gives CDR1 DFQATT, CDR2 SNEGSKA (reference sequence). The CDR3 totals 11 residues. The CDR3 loop is CSASRIAEQYF. The CDR3 DNA reads TGCAGTGCTAGTAGGATTGCCGAGCAGTACTTC.

This rearrangement joins TRBV5-1 to TRBJ2-7; 8 bases align to TRBD2. Germline CDR1 is SGHRS and CDR2 is YFSETQ. Trimming cost V 0 bases and J 4 bases; bases outside gene matches: 9. The length of the CDR3 is 16 residues. Here the CDR3 reads CASSLAPLREEYEQYF. The CDR3 coding sequence is TGCGCCAGCAGCTTGGCTCCCCTGCGGGAGGAATACGAGCAGTACTTC.

The chain recombines TRBV6-5 with TRBJ1-4; 7 bases are shared with TRBD1. The CDR3 is 16 residues long. Germline V lookup: CDR1 MNHEY, CDR2 SVGAGI. The V gene end was trimmed by 2 bases and the J gene end by 8 bases; junction bases not matched to a gene: 11. The CDR3 spells CASSYRRGGRGEKLFF. CDR3 bases: TGTGCCAGCAGTTACCGCAGGGGGGGACGGGGAGAAAAACTGTTTTTT.

This clone was recorded only once. The V call is TRBV30, the J call TRBJ1-6, with D perhaps TRBD1 (5 bases). The CDR3 covers 14 residues. V was pared by 3 bases and J by 8 bases, with 14 bases between. Germline V lookup: CDR1 GTSNPN, CDR2 SVGIG (reference sequence). For the CDR3, the DNA is TGTGCCTGGAGCGAGGGTCTGGGGGATTCACCCCTCCACTTT. Protein product: CAWSEGLGDSPLHF.

This rearrangement joins TRBV6-1 to TRBJ2-1; D gene uncertain. CDR3 length: 12 residues. V lost 8 bases to trimming and J lost 4 bases, with 9 bases between them. CDR1 and CDR2 from the germline V gene are MNHNS and SASEGT. CDR3 bases: TGTGCCAGCTTAACACCATACAATGAGCAGTTCTTC. Its translation: CASLTPYNEQFF.

CDR3 DNA sequence: TGTGCCACCAGCAGAGATGGAGGGAACACCGGGGAGCTGTTTTTT. Translating it yields CATSRDGGNTGELFF. The chain combines TRBV15 with TRBJ2-2; weak D call: TRBD2 (5 bases). The V gene's germline CDR1 is LNHNV and CDR2 YYDKDF (reference sequence). The length of the CDR3 is 15 residues. V shed 0 bases and J shed 1 base, with 6 bases lying between them.

This rearrangement joins TRBV5-6 to TRBJ2-5; unclear D gene. V dropped 0 bases and J dropped 7 bases, with 10 bases sitting between them. Germline assignment: CDR1 SGHDT and CDR2 YYEEEE. The CDR3 consists of 13 residues. Here the CDR3 reads CASSLAGVGTQYF. CDR3 in DNA: TGTGCCAGCAGCTTGGCAGGCGTGGGGACCCAGTACTTC.

The sample holds one count of this clone. The V and J genes are TRBV9 and TRBJ2-2, with 8 bases fitting TRBD2. Germline CDR1 SGDLS, CDR2 YYNGEE. The ends lost 1 base at V and 4 bases at J; junction bases unmatched: 6. The CDR3 spans 16 residues. In nucleotides, the CDR3 is TGTGCCAGCAGCGTACGGCTAGCGGGTTCCACCGGGGAGCTGTTTTTT. Translation: CASSVRLAGSTGELFF.

The rearrangement uses TRBV2 and TRBJ2-3; D gene uncertain. The CDR3 loop spans 11 amino acids. V lost 2 bases to trimming and J lost 6 bases, with 3 bases between them. Germline CDR1 is SNHLY and CDR2 is FYNNEI. The CDR3 DNA follows: TGTGCCAGCAGTGAAAGGGATACGCAGTATTTT. Protein: CASSERDTQYF.

The rearrangement links TRBV30 to TRBJ1-6; TRBD1 aligns across 7 bases. This CDR3 contains 13 residues. V shed 4 bases, J shed 10 bases, and the junction held 7 bases outside the gene matches. From germline, CDR1 is GTSNPN and CDR2 SVGIG (reference sequence). The CDR3 spells CAWTPGDRSPLHF. The DNA for the CDR3 is TGTGCCTGGACCCCTGGGGACAGATCACCCCTCCACTTT.

A single count supports this clone. The chain couples TRBV19 to TRBJ1-5, with 7 positions matching TRBD1. Losses at the gene ends were 10 bases for V and 6 bases for J; bases not matched to a gene: 6. In germline, CDR1 is LNHDA, CDR2 SQIVND (reference sequence). The CDR3 consists of 12 residues. The DNA of the CDR3 is TGTGCCACTACAGGGGTGGGTCAGCCCCAGCATTTT. This gives the protein CATTGVGQPQHF.

The genes are TRBV9 and TRBJ2-4, with 12 bases matching TRBD2. V shed 3 bases, J shed 8 bases, and the junction held 9 bases outside the gene matches. The CDR3 spans 16 residues. The germline V gene encodes CDR1 SGDLS and CDR2 YYNGEE. The CDR3 here is CASSALAGGPQDIQYF. As DNA, the CDR3 is TGTGCCAGCAGCGCCCTAGCGGGGGGGCCTCAGGACATTCAGTACTTC.

The chain carries TRBV11-2 and TRBJ2-7; D gene uncertain. Between the trimmed V and J ends, which lost 6 bases and 5 bases, there was a span of 14 bases. CDR3 length: 13 residues. The germline V gene has CDR1 SGHAT and CDR2 FQNNGV. The chain's CDR3 is CASSSAPRNEQYF. The CDR3 nucleotides are TGTGCCAGCAGTTCGGCCCCCAGGAACGAGCAGTACTTC.

The chain employs TRBV14 and TRBJ2-5; 7 bases line up with TRBD2. Unmatched junction bases numbered 6, after V lost 4 bases and J lost 1 base. The germline CDR1 and CDR2 sequences are SGHDN and FVKESK. This CDR3 region has 15 residues. DNA of the CDR3: TGTGCCAGCAGCCGCGGACTAGGGAGCCAAGAGACCCAGTACTTC. Amino acids: CASSRGLGSQETQYF. Full variable domain (missing parts from reference TRBV14 and TRBJ2-5): EAGVTQFPSHSVIEKGQTVTLRCDPISGHDNLYWYRRVMGKEIKFLLHFVKESKQDESGMPNNRFLAERTGGTYSTLKVQPAELEDSGVYFCASSRGLGSQETQYFGPGTRLLVL.